These 29 T cell receptor beta chains share one sample of origin, sequenced in a study of blood T cell repertoires in COVID-19. The table came from immunoSEQ multiplex PCR; TCRdb's copy has only in-frame clones and leaves some out. The sample carries approximately 210,000 clones, about 83% recorded once. Sequencing used peripheral blood. The receptor set was obtained from a woman between 45 and 60 years old with active or convalescent COVID-19.

The chain uses TRBV5-5 and TRBJ1-6; D gene uncertain. Between the trimmed V and J ends, which lost 1 base and 7 bases, there was a span of 3 bases. Per germline, CDR1 SGHKS and CDR2 YYEKEE (reference sequence). The CDR3 extends over 12 amino acids. The CDR3 DNA reads as TGTGCCAGCAGCTTGCTAAATTCACCCCTCCACTTT. As protein: CASSLLNSPLHF. The full variable domain, in which reference TRBV5-5 and TRBJ1-6 provide the parts outside the CDR3, is DAGVTQSPTHLIKTRGQQVTLRCSPISGHKSVSWYQQVLGQGPQFIFQYYEKEERGRGNFPDRFSARQFPNYSSELNVNALLLGDSALYLCASSLLNSPLHFGNGTRLTVT.

The chain uses TRBV5-1 and TRBJ1-4, with 10 bases lining up with TRBD1. CDR3 length: 15 residues. Germline V lookup: CDR1 SGHRS, CDR2 YFSETQ. J was trimmed by 7 bases and V by 0 bases; bases with no gene match: 3. This chain's CDR3 is CASSLGQGAVEKLFF. In DNA form, the CDR3 reads TGCGCCAGCAGCTTGGGACAGGGGGCAGTTGAAAAACTGTTTTTT.

The chain is built from TRBV19 and TRBJ1-5; 10 bases are shared with TRBD1. This CDR3 contains 15 residues. Germline V CDR1 and CDR2: LNHDA, SQIVND (reference sequence). V shed 4 bases, J shed 6 bases, and the junction held 6 bases outside the gene matches. CDR3 protein: CASSSRDRGSQPQHF. The CDR3 DNA is TGTGCCAGTAGTAGCCGGGACAGGGGAAGTCAGCCCCAGCATTTT.

This sequence joins TRBV7-3 and TRBJ2-2, with 9 bases aligning to TRBD2. This CDR3 spans 15 amino acids. Germline CDR1 and CDR2: SGHTA and FQGTGA. V shed 5 bases, J shed 6 bases, and the junction held 7 bases outside the gene matches. Here the CDR3 reads CASSPGEREAGELFF. Here the CDR3 DNA reads TGTGCCAGCAGCCCTGGTGAGCGGGAGGCCGGGGAGCTGTTTTTT.

This clone was observed a single time. This chain joins TRBV28 and TRBJ2-3, with 11 bases fitting TRBD2. This CDR3 is built from 16 residues. CDR1 MDHEN and CDR2 SYDVKM come from the germline V gene. V lost 0 bases, J lost 4 bases, and 3 bases stayed unmatched. CDR3 DNA sequence: TGTGCCAGCAGTTTATGGGGACTAGCGGCATCAGATACGCAGTATTTT. Translated, it gives CASSLWGLAASDTQYF.

This clone was seen only a few times. The rearrangement uses TRBV2 and TRBJ1-1; 9 bases align to TRBD1. Germline trimming cut 6 bases from V and 11 bases from J; bases unmatched to any gene: 10. The length of the CDR3 is 13 residues. The V gene's germline CDR1 is SNHLY and CDR2 FYNNEI. This CDR3 is CASSLRDRVRAFF. CDR3 nucleotides: TGTGCCAGCAGCCTCCGGGACAGGGTACGGGCTTTCTTT.

The chain uses TRBV5-6 and TRBJ1-2, with D possibly matching TRBD1 (6 bases). The germline V and J ends were trimmed by 0 bases and 1 base, with 10 bases remaining between them. The CDR3 consists of 15 residues. Germline V gene lookup returns CDR1 SGHDT and CDR2 YYEEEE. CDR3 DNA sequence: TGTGCCAGCAGCTTGGCCCCGGACAGTAACTATGGCTACACCTTC. This encodes CASSLAPDSNYGYTF. Filled out from reference TRBV5-6 and TRBJ1-2, the complete variable domain reads DAGVTQSPTHLIKTRGQQVTLRCSPKSGHDTVSWYQQALGQGPQFIFQYYEEEERQRGNFPDRFSGHQFPNYSSELNVNALLLGDSALYLCASSLAPDSNYGYTFGSGTRLTVV.

The CDR3 sequence is CASTENYGYTF. The DNA of the CDR3 is TGTGCCAGCACGGAGAACTATGGCTACACCTTC. The V and J genes are TRBV6-1 and TRBJ1-2; D remains unclear. The CDR3 spans 11 residues. Germline V lookup: CDR1 MNHNS, CDR2 SASEGT. Deletions cut 7 bases from V and 2 bases from J, with 5 bases between.

The J gene is TRBJ1-3, the V gene TRBV4-1; D unresolved. Trimming removed 0 bases from V and 0 bases from J, with 12 bases in between. This CDR3 comprises 17 residues. Germline CDR1 reads MGHRA; CDR2 reads YSYEKL. The CDR3 DNA sequence: TGCGCCAGCAGCCAAGATATAGGCGAGCGCTCTGGAAACACCATATATTTT. Its protein is CASSQDIGERSGNTIYF.

This sequence joins TRBV3-1 (or the pseudogene TRBV3-2) and TRBJ1-2, with 8 nucleotides matching TRBD1. V gave up 3 bases and J gave up 3 bases; unmatched junction bases: 3. The CDR3 consists of 14 residues. CDR1 and CDR2 from the germline V gene are LGHDT and YNNKEL (reference sequence). Written as DNA, the CDR3 is TGTGCCAGCAGCCAGCAGGGGGCTGACTATGGCTACACCTTC. Its protein product is CASSQQGADYGYTF.

The chain couples TRBV6-4 to TRBJ2-3; 8 nucleotides match TRBD2. The V gene end was trimmed by 6 bases and the J gene end by 2 bases; junction bases not matched to a gene: 4. The CDR3 has 14 residues. From germline, CDR1 is MRHNA and CDR2 SNTAGT. CDR3 amino acids: CASSISGATDTQYF. CDR3 coding DNA: TGTGCCAGCAGCATTAGCGGGGCCACAGATACGCAGTATTTT.

This chain links TRBV7-2 with TRBJ1-1; D is possibly TRBD1 (5 bases). Germline loops: CDR1 SGHTA, CDR2 FQGNSA. This CDR3 contains 13 residues. The germline V and J ends were trimmed by 4 bases and 1 base, with 7 bases remaining between them. CDR3 residues: CASSWGRNTEAFF. DNA for the CDR3: TGTGCCAGCAGCTGGGGCAGGAACACTGAAGCTTTCTTT.

The rearrangement joins TRBV5-4 to TRBJ2-1, with 12 bases fitting TRBD2. Trimming cost V 3 bases and J 1 base; bases outside gene matches: 11. CDR1 SGHNT and CDR2 YYREEE come from the germline V gene (reference sequence). This CDR3 comprises 19 residues. In DNA form, the CDR3 reads TGTGCCAGCAGCTGGCCGGGACTAGCGGGCCTGAATTCCTACAATGAGCAGTTCTTC. It codes for CASSWPGLAGLNSYNEQFF.

This chain joins TRBV19 and TRBJ2-1, with 10 bases aligning to TRBD1. Trimming at V came to 7 bases and at J to 5 bases, leaving 11 bases not matched to a gene. The V gene's germline CDR1 is LNHDA and CDR2 SQIVND (reference sequence). CDR3 length: 16 amino acids. CDR3 bases: TGTGCCAGTACCCTTTGGGGGACAGGGGTAAACAATGAGCAGTTCTTC. It specifies CASTLWGTGVNNEQFF.

The chain joins TRBV5-1 to TRBJ2-3; 9 bases line up with TRBD2. The germline V gene has CDR1 SGHRS and CDR2 YFSETQ. Trimming cost V 1 base and J 2 bases; bases outside gene matches: 2. This CDR3 contains 15 residues. CDR3 loop: CASSLPSGVTDTQYF. CDR3 coding DNA: TGCGCCAGCAGCTTGCCTAGCGGGGTCACAGATACGCAGTATTTT. The entire variable domain, with the rest obtained from reference TRBV5-1 and TRBJ2-3, is as follows: KAGVTQTPRYLIKTRGQQVTLSCSPISGHRSVSWYQQTPGQGLQFLFEYFSETQRNKGNFPGRFSGRQFSNSRSEMNVSTLELGDSALYLCASSLPSGVTDTQYFGPGTRLTVL.

A few counts support this clone. CDR3 amino acids: CASSPYGTSAFQQFF. The CDR3 nucleotides read TGCGCCAGCAGCCCGTACGGGACTAGCGCTTTCCAGCAGTTCTTC. The gene calls are TRBV5-1 and TRBJ2-1, with TRBD2 matching 10 bases. V trimming: 4 bases; J trimming: 11 bases; junction bases outside the gene matches: 12. Germline-derived CDR1 and CDR2 are SGHRS and YFSETQ. This CDR3 comprises 15 residues. The full variable domain, rest sourced from reference TRBV5-1 and TRBJ2-1, is KAGVTQTPRYLIKTRGQQVTLSCSPISGHRSVSWYQQTPGQGLQFLFEYFSETQRNKGNFPGRFSGRQFSNSRSEMNVSTLELGDSALYLCASSPYGTSAFQQFFGPGTRLTVL.

This clone was counted at least ten times. The chain carries TRBV28 and TRBJ1-1; D is unresolved. Between the trimmed V and J ends, which lost 6 bases and 1 base, there was a span of 6 bases. CDR1 MDHEN and CDR2 SYDVKM come from the germline V gene. This CDR3 has 12 amino acids. In DNA form, the CDR3 reads TGTGCCAGCAGCAGGCGGAACACTGAAGCTTTCTTT. Amino acids: CASSRRNTEAFF.

V is TRBV6-5 and J is TRBJ1-5, with 7 bases aligning to TRBD1. The CDR3 has 14 residues. J lost 6 bases, V lost 6 bases, and 8 bases had no gene match. Germline assignment: CDR1 MNHEY and CDR2 SVGAGI. The CDR3 sequence is CASRPTTGFQPQHF. CDR3 in DNA: TGTGCCAGCAGACCGACGACAGGGTTTCAGCCCCAGCATTTT.

The chain uses TRBV4-1 and TRBJ2-1; no reliable D call. The CDR3 extends over 14 amino acids. Germline values: CDR1 MGHRA, CDR2 YSYEKL. The V end lost 1 base, the J end lost 4 bases, and 8 bases lay between the germline ends. This CDR3 is CASSQGASYNEQFF. The CDR3 nucleotides read TGCGCCAGCAGCCAAGGGGCCAGTTACAATGAGCAGTTCTTC.

The chain recombines TRBV24-1 with TRBJ2-3; D is perhaps TRBD1 (6 bases). Germline V gene data show CDR1 as KGHDR and CDR2 as SFDVKD. This CDR3 is 14 amino acids long. V lost 3 bases and J 9 bases, leaving 15 bases between the germline ends. CDR3 coding DNA: TGTGCCACCAGTGATCCGGATACAGGGTGGACGCAGTATTTT. It encodes CATSDPDTGWTQYF.

The chain links TRBV19 to TRBJ1-5, with no clear D. Germline V gives CDR1 LNHDA, CDR2 SQIVND (reference sequence). The CDR3 has 14 amino acids. Trimming took 1 base from V and 4 from J, leaving 8 bases between them. CDR3 sequence reads: CASSIGEGNQPQHF. The CDR3 nucleotides are TGTGCCAGTAGTATAGGGGAGGGTAATCAGCCCCAGCATTTT. The whole variable domain, filled in from reference TRBV19 and TRBJ1-5, reads DGGITQSPKYLFRKEGQNVTLSCEQNLNHDAMYWYRQDPGQGLRLIYYSQIVNDFQKGDIAEGYSVSREKKESFPLTVTSAQKNPTAFYLCASSIGEGNQPQHFGDGTRLSIL.

This chain joins TRBV5-1 and TRBJ2-2, with 9 bases identical to TRBD2. This CDR3 is 14 amino acids long. Trimming at V came to 4 bases and at J to 8 bases, leaving 6 bases not matched to a gene. Germline V gene sequence: CDR1 SGHRS, CDR2 YFSETQ. CDR3 sequence: CASSLSGSAGELFF. CDR3 DNA: TGCGCCAGCAGCCTTAGCGGGAGCGCGGGGGAGCTGTTTTTT.

This clone has only a few counts. The V gene is TRBV6-1, the J gene TRBJ2-7; 9 nucleotides match TRBD1. This CDR3 contains 18 residues. V lost 2 bases to trimming and J lost 3 bases; unmatched junction nucleotides: 14. The germline V gene encodes CDR1 MNHNS and CDR2 SASEGT. CDR3 sequence (DNA): TGTGCCAGCAGTGAACGGGACAGGGTGAGAGTGTGGGTCTACGAGCAGTACGTC. This translates into CASSERDRVRVWVYEQYV.

The V gene is TRBV5-4, the J gene TRBJ2-3, with TRBD1 identical over 8 bases. The CDR3 spans 17 residues. Germline CDR1 SGHNT, CDR2 YYREEE (reference sequence). Trimming removed 0 bases from V and 2 bases from J; junction bases left unmatched: 8. The CDR3 DNA is TGTGCCAGCAGCTTGGTTGGACAGGGAGGTAACACAGATACGCAGTATTTT. It yields the protein CASSLVGQGGNTDTQYF. Complete variable domain (other parts from reference TRBV5-4 and TRBJ2-3): ETGVTQSPTHLIKTRGQQVTLRCSSQSGHNTVSWYQQALGQGPQFIFQYYREEENGRGNFPPRFSGLQFPNYSSELNVNALELDDSALYLCASSLVGQGGNTDTQYFGPGTRLTVL.

The J gene is TRBJ2-1, the V gene TRBV11-2; 10 nucleotides align to TRBD1. V gave up 5 bases and J gave up 4 bases; unmatched junction bases: 14. From germline, CDR1 is SGHAT and CDR2 FQNNGV. This CDR3 has 18 amino acids. The CDR3 loop is CASSTGTGVYPSYNEQFF. CDR3 nucleotides: TGTGCCAGCAGCACAGGGACAGGGGTGTACCCTTCTTACAATGAGCAGTTCTTC. Supplemented by reference TRBV11-2 and TRBJ2-1, the full variable domain reads EAGVAQSPRYKIIEKRQSVAFWCNPISGHATLYWYQQILGQGPKLLIQFQNNGVVDDSQLPKDRFSAERLKGVDSTLKIQPAKLEDSAVYLCASSTGTGVYPSYNEQFFGPGTRLTVL.

This clone appeared once. V usage is TRBV5-6 and J usage is TRBJ1-5, with D perhaps matching TRBD1 (5 bases). Germline V gene sequence: CDR1 SGHDT, CDR2 YYEEEE. The V end was cut by 2 bases, the J end by 3 bases, with 9 bases between. The CDR3 totals 14 residues. The CDR3: CASSLRGSNQPQHF. Written as DNA, the CDR3 is TGTGCCAGCAGCTTAAGGGGCTCCAATCAGCCCCAGCATTTT.

V usage is TRBV27 and J usage is TRBJ1-5, with a weak D call TRBD1 (6 bases). CDR3 length: 15 amino acids. Germline V gene sequence: CDR1 MNHEY, CDR2 SMNVEV (reference sequence). V lost 3 bases, J lost 6 bases, and 15 bases lay in between. Here the CDR3 reads CASSFARGLGQPQHF. CDR3 in DNA: TGTGCCAGCAGTTTTGCCAGGGGCTTAGGTCAGCCCCAGCATTTT.

The chain combines TRBV5-1 with TRBJ1-1, with TRBD1 as a possible D gene (5 bases). The V gene lost 7 bases and the J gene lost 3 bases, with 13 bases spanning the gap. This CDR3 region has 13 residues. The germline V gene has CDR1 SGHRS and CDR2 YFSETQ. CDR3 region: CASGVVGDTEAFF. The CDR3 nucleotides are TGCGCCAGCGGCGTAGTAGGGGACACTGAAGCTTTCTTT.

The chain couples TRBV7-8 to TRBJ1-4, with D perhaps TRBD1 (6 bases). The CDR3 runs 18 residues. Trimming cost V 7 bases and J 4 bases, with 25 bases left between them. Germline values: CDR1 SGHVS, CDR2 FQNEAQ. This CDR3 is CASTDRVWVGGGNEKLFF. CDR3 nucleotides: TGTGCCAGCACCGACCGAGTCTGGGTAGGGGGGGGTAATGAAAAACTGTTTTTT.